One sample yielded the 10 T cell receptor beta chains listed below, sequenced in a study of shared clonotypes between healthy human individuals. Produced via immunoSEQ multiplex PCR; TCRdb's table is partial and in-frame only. Of roughly 1,000,000 clones listed, about 80% are singletons. Sequenced: memory CD4+ T cells from PBMCs. Subset meaning: CD45RA-negative fraction. These receptors came from a man younger than 35 in good health. Some clones in this sample may be carry-over from other donors' samples.

CDR3 sequence (DNA): TGCGCCAGCAGCGTCGGGACTAGCGGCCTCACCGGGGAGCTGTTTTTT. It codes for CASSVGTSGLTGELFF. The rearrangement uses TRBV5-1 and TRBJ2-2, with 11 bases identical to TRBD2. The CDR3 sequence is 16 residues long. Germline loops: CDR1 SGHRS, CDR2 YFSETQ. V shed 4 bases and J 4 bases; nucleotides not matched to a gene: 6.

This rearrangement joins TRBV10-2 to TRBJ1-5; D unresolved. The CDR3 length is 13 residues. CDR1 and CDR2 from the germline V gene are WSHSY and SAAADI. V lost 6 bases and J 0 bases, leaving 6 bases between the germline ends. CDR3 in amino acids: CASRDLSNQPQHF. CDR3 in DNA: TGCGCCAGCAGGGACCTTAGCAATCAGCCCCAGCATTTT.

The chain joins TRBV19 to TRBJ2-5; D not resolved. With 1 base removed from V and 2 bases from J, the gap between germline ends came to 5 bases. This CDR3 contains 13 residues. Germline V gene sequence: CDR1 LNHDA, CDR2 SQIVND (reference sequence). The CDR3 bases are TGTGCCAGTAGTATAGTACAGCAAGAGACCCAGTACTTC. This sequence encodes CASSIVQQETQYF.

In DNA form, the CDR3 reads TGTGCCAGCAGCTTAAGCAGGGAGGCCACTGAAGCTTTCTTT. Amino acid sequence: CASSLSREATEAFF. The genes are TRBV5-4 and TRBJ1-1; D perhaps matches TRBD1 (5 bases). The germline V gene encodes CDR1 SGHNT and CDR2 YYREEE (reference sequence). V lost 2 bases and J 4 bases, leaving 12 bases between the germline ends. This CDR3 is built from 14 residues.

The sample holds many counts of this clone. V gene TRBV21-1 combines with J gene TRBJ1-1; the table's D call TRBD1 went unverified against the DNA. TRBV21-1 represents a pseudogene. The CDR3 is made up of 16 amino acids. The CDR3 sequence: CASSSRTGVSAAEAFF. CDR3 nucleotides: TGTGCCAGCAGCAGCCGGACAGGGGTCTCGGCAGCTGAAGCTTTCTTT.

The CDR3 nucleotides read TGTGCCAGCAGCTTATCGTCCAGCAGTTGGGAGACCCAGTACTTC. Protein: CASSLSSSSWETQYF. The chain recombines TRBV7-9 with TRBJ2-5, with D hard to call. CDR3 length: 15 amino acids. Trimming left V 2 bases short and J 5 bases short, with 15 bases between. Germline CDR1 and CDR2: SEHNR and FQNEAQ (reference sequence).

Details on this clone: The same CDR3 is also encoded by other DNA sequences in this sample. The chain recombines TRBV5-6 with TRBJ1-1, with unresolved D. This CDR3 comprises 13 residues. The germline V gene has CDR1 SGHDT and CDR2 YYEEEE. V was pared by 1 base and J by 0 bases, with 4 bases between. CDR3 DNA sequence: TGTGCCAGCAGCTTGACGGTGAACACTGAAGCTTTCTTT. This encodes CASSLTVNTEAFF.

The chain has TRBV5-1 and TRBJ2-5; TRBD2 matches at 7 bases. In germline, CDR1 is SGHRS, CDR2 YFSETQ. V shed 3 bases, J shed 0 bases, and the junction held 8 bases outside the gene matches. This CDR3 is 16 amino acids long. The CDR3 sequence: CASSWGGNGYQETQYF. The CDR3 DNA sequence: TGCGCCAGCAGCTGGGGGGGTAACGGGTACCAAGAGACCCAGTACTTC.

This sequence joins TRBV4-2 and TRBJ2-2; D possibly uses TRBD1 or TRBD2 (5 bases each). This CDR3 contains 17 residues. Looked up from germline, CDR1 is LGHNA and CDR2 is YNFKEQ. The V and J ends lost 1 base and 6 bases respectively, with 18 bases between them. The CDR3 DNA reads as TGTGCCAGCAGCCAAGGCGGACTCCCGAAACAGGCCGGGGAGCTGTTTTTT. The encoded protein is CASSQGGLPKQAGELFF.

This clone was seen once. The gene calls are TRBV5-5 and TRBJ2-1; 11 bases match TRBD2. This CDR3 has 15 residues. Germline V gene lookup returns CDR1 SGHKS and CDR2 YYEKEE (reference sequence). V lost 0 bases to trimming and J lost 6 bases; unmatched junction nucleotides: 2. Written as DNA, the CDR3 is TGTGCCAGCAGCTTGGCCGGGACTAGCGGCAATGAGCAGTTCTTC. Protein: CASSLAGTSGNEQFF. The full variable domain, completed using reference TRBV5-5 and TRBJ2-1, is DAGVTQSPTHLIKTRGQQVTLRCSPISGHKSVSWYQQVLGQGPQFIFQYYEKEERGRGNFPDRFSARQFPNYSSELNVNALLLGDSALYLCASSLAGTSGNEQFFGPGTRLTVL.